A single sample gave rise to the 5 T cell receptor beta chains below, sequenced in a study of cytomegalovirus exposure and HLA in healthy donors. Researchers ran the PCR with 60 Vbeta and 13 Jbeta primers. Sequencing was performed with immunoSEQ multiplex PCR; in TCRdb, only in-frame clones are kept and a portion is missing. The data show 130,000 or so clones, 82% seen once. Sequencing was done on a sample of PBMCs. These receptors all stem from a woman between 45 and 65 years old in good health and CMV-seropositive.

Comments on this clone: No conserved phenylalanine or tryptophan is present at the end of the CDR3, so a read error is the likely explanation. This rearrangement joins TRBV29-1 to TRBJ1-2; D perhaps matches TRBD1 (5 bases). Trimming stripped 7 bases from V and 1 base from J, with 22 bases between. The CDR3 has 16 residues. Germline CDR1 reads SQVTM; CDR2 reads ANQGSEA. The CDR3 region has the DNA TGCAGCGCCCGGAGGAGGCGGGGGACCCTTAACTATGGCTACACCCTC. Translation: CSARRRRGTLNYGYTL.

V and J are TRBV27 and TRBJ2-1; 10 nucleotides agree with TRBD2. V dropped 5 bases and J dropped 4; count of bases not matched to a gene: 11. CDR1 and CDR2 (germline): MNHEY, SMNVEV (reference sequence). The CDR3 extends over 17 amino acids. The CDR3 DNA sequence: TGTGCCAGCAGTCCCAAACCGGGACTAGCGAGATACAATGAGCAGTTCTTC. It encodes CASSPKPGLARYNEQFF.

The rearrangement uses TRBV30 and TRBJ1-4; D call uncertain. Trimming took 4 bases from V and 12 from J, leaving 21 bases between them. Germline V CDR1 and CDR2: GTSNPN, SVGIG (reference sequence). The length of the CDR3 is 14 residues. CDR3 sequence reads: CAWNRREGQRQLFF. CDR3 DNA: TGTGCCTGGAATAGACGGGAGGGCCAACGGCAACTGTTTTTT.

J is TRBJ1-2 and V is TRBV9; 11 bases map to TRBD1. Germline CDR1 reads SGDLS; CDR2 reads YYNGEE. V trimming: 0 bases; J trimming: 7 bases; junction bases outside the gene matches: 5. This CDR3 spans 15 amino acids. The CDR3 sequence: CASSVVGQGAGGYTF. As DNA, the CDR3 is TGTGCCAGCAGCGTAGTCGGACAGGGGGCGGGTGGCTACACCTTC.

V usage is TRBV2 and J usage is TRBJ2-2, with 10 bases aligning to TRBD1. Germline V CDR1 and CDR2: SNHLY, FYNNEI. The CDR3 covers 14 residues. The junction had 3 bases not matched to a gene; V was cut back by 6 bases and J by 5 bases. CDR3 sequence (DNA): TGTGCCAGCAGCGACAGGGGGCGTACCGGGGAGCTGTTTTTT. Protein sequence: CASSDRGRTGELFF.